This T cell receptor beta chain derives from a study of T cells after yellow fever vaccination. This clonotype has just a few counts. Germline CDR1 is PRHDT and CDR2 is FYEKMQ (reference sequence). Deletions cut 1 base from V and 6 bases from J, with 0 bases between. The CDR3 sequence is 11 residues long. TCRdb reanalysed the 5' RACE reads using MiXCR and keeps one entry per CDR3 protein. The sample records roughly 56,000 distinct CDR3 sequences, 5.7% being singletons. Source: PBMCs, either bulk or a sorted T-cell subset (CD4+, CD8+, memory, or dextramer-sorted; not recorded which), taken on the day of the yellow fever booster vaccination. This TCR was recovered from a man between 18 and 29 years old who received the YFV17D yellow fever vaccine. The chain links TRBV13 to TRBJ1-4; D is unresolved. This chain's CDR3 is CASSLDEKLFF. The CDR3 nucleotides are TGTGCCAGCAGCTTAGATGAAAAACTGTTTTTT.